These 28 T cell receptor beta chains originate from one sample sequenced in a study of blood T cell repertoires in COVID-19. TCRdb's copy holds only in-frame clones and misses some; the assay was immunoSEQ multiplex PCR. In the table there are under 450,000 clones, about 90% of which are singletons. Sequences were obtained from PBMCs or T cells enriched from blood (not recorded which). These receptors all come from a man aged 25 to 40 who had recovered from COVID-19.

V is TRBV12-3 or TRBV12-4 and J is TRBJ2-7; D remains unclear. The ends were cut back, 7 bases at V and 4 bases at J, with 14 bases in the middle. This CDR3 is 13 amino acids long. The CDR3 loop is CASTILVGYEQYF. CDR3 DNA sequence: TGTGCCAGCACCATCTTGGTCGGGTACGAGCAGTACTTC.

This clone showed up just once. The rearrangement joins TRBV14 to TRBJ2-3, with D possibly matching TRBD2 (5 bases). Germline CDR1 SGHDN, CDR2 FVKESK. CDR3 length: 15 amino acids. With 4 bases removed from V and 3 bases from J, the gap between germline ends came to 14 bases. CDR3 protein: CASSLLDWETDTQYF. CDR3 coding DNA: TGTGCCAGCAGCCTACTAGATTGGGAAACAGATACGCAGTATTTT.

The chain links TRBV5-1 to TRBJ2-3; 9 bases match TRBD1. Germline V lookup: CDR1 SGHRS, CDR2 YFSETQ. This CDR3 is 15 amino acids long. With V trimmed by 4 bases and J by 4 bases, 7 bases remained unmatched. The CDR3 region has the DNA TGCGCCAGCAGCCACAGGGGGCGCGGTGCAGATACGCAGTATTTT. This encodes CASSHRGRGADTQYF.

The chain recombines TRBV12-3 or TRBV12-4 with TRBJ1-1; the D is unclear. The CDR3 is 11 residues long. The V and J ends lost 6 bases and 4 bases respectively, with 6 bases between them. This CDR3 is CASRVSTEAFF. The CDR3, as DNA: TGTGCCAGCAGAGTTAGCACTGAAGCTTTCTTT.

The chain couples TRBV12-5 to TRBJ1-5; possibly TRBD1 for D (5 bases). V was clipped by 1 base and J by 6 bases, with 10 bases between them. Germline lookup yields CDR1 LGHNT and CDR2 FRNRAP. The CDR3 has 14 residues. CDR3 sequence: CASGLGQPGQPQHF. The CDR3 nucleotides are TGTGCTAGTGGTTTGGGACAGCCTGGTCAGCCCCAGCATTTT.

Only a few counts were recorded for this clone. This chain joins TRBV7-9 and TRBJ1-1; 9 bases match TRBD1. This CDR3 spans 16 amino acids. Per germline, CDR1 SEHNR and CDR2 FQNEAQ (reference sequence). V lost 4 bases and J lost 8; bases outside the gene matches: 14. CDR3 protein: CASSSNWGTGKSEAFF. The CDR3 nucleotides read TGTGCCAGCAGCTCCAACTGGGGGACAGGGAAGTCGGAAGCTTTCTTT.

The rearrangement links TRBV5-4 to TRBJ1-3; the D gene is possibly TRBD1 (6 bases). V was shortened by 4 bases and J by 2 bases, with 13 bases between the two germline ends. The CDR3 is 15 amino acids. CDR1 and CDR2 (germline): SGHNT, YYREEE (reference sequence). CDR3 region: CASSQDGGPGNTIYF. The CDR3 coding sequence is TGTGCCAGCAGCCAGGATGGGGGCCCTGGAAACACCATATATTTT.

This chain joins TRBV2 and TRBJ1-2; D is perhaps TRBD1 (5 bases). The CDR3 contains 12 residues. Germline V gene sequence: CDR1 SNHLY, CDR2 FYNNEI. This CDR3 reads CATNEAGRGYTF. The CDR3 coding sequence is TGTGCTACCAATGAGGCAGGGCGAGGCTACACCTTC.

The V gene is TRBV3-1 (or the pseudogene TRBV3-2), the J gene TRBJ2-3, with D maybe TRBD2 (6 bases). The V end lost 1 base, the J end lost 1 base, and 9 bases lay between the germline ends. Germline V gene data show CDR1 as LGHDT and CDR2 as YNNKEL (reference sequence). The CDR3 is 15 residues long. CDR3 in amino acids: CASSQAQRGTDTQYF. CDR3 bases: TGTGCCAGCAGCCAAGCCCAGCGGGGCACAGATACGCAGTATTTT.

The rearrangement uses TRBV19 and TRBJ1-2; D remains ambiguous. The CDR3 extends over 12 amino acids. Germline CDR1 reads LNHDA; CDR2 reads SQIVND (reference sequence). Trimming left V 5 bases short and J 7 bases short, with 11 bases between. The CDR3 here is CASSPTTGGYTF. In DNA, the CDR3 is TGTGCCAGTAGTCCGACGACGGGTGGCTACACCTTC.

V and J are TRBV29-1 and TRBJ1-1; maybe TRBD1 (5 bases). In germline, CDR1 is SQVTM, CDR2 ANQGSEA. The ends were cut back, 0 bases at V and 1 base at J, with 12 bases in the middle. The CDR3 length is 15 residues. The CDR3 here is CSVEDRFQGNTEAFF. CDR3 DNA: TGCAGCGTTGAAGATCGCTTTCAGGGGAACACTGAAGCTTTCTTT. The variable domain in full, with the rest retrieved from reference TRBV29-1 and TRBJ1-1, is SAVISQKPSRDICQRGTSLTIQCQVDSQVTMMFWYRQQPGQSLTLIATANQGSEATYESGFVIDKFPISRPNLTFSTLTVSNMSPEDSSIYLCSVEDRFQGNTEAFFGQGTRLTVV.

In DNA, the CDR3 is TGTGCCTGGGGGCAGGCTACCATGAACACTGAAGCTTTCTTT. Translating it yields CAWGQATMNTEAFF. The chain carries TRBV30 and TRBJ1-1; D is undetermined. V gave up 5 bases and J gave up 0 bases, with 13 bases separating them. Germline CDR1 GTSNPN, CDR2 SVGIG (reference sequence). The CDR3 runs to 14 residues.

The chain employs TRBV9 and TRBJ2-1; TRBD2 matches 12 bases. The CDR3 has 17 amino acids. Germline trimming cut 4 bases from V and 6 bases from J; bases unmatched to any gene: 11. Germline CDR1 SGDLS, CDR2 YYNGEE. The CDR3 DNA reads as TGTGCCAGCAGCTTGAACCTAGCGGGGGGGGCCCCCAATGAGCAGTTCTTC. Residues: CASSLNLAGGAPNEQFF.

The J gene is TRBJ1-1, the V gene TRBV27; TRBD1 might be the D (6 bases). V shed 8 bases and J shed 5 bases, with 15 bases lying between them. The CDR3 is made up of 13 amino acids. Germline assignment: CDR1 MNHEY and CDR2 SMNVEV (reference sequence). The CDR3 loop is CASGRQVGTEAFF. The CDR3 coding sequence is TGTGCCAGCGGCCGACAGGTAGGGACTGAAGCTTTCTTT.

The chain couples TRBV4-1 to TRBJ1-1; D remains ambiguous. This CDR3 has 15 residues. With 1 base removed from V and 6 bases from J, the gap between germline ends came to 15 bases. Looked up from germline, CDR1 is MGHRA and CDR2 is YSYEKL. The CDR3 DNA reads TGCGCCAGCAGCCAAGTTCTAGTCGGAGATTCTGAAGCTTTCTTT. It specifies CASSQVLVGDSEAFF.

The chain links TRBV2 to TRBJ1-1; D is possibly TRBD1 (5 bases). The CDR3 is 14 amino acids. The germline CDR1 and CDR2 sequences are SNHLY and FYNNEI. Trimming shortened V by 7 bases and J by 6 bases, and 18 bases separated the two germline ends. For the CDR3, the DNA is TGTGCCAGCACCAAGAGGGACCGGGGGGCTGAAGCTTTCTTT. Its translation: CASTKRDRGAEAFF. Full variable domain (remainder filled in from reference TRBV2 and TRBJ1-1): EPEVTQTPSHQVTQMGQEVILRCVPISNHLYFYWYRQILGQKVEFLVSFYNNEISEKSEIFDDQFSVERPDGSNFTLKIRSTKLEDSAMYFCASTKRDRGAEAFFGQGTRLTVV.

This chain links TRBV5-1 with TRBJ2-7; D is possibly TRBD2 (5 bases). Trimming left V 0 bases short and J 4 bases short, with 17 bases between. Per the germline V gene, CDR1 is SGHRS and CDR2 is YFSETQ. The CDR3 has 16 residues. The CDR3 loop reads CASSLEVSSPTYEQYF. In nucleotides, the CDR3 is TGCGCCAGCAGCTTGGAAGTATCTAGCCCCACTTACGAGCAGTACTTC. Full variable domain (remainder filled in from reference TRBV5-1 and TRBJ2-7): KAGVTQTPRYLIKTRGQQVTLSCSPISGHRSVSWYQQTPGQGLQFLFEYFSETQRNKGNFPGRFSGRQFSNSRSEMNVSTLELGDSALYLCASSLEVSSPTYEQYFGPGTRLTVT.

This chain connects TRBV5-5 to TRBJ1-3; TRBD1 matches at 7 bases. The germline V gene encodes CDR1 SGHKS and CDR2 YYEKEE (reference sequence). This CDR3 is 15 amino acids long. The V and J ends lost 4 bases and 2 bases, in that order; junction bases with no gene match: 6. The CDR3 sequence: CASSRNRGAGNTIYF. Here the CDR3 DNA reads TGTGCCAGCAGCCGCAACAGGGGAGCTGGAAACACCATATATTTT.

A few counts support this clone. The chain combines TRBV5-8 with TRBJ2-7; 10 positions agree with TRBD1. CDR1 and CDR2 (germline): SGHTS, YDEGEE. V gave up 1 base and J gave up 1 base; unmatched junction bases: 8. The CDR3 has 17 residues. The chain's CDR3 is CASSLPGQGSISYEQYF. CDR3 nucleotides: TGTGCCAGCAGCTTGCCGGGACAGGGGTCAATTTCCTACGAGCAGTACTTC.

This chain's CDR3 is CASSQGGAEAFF. The CDR3 coding sequence is TGTGCCAGCAGCCAAGGGGGGGCTGAAGCTTTCTTT. The V gene is TRBV3-1 (or the pseudogene TRBV3-2), the J gene TRBJ1-1; D is perhaps TRBD1 (5 bases). Trimming stripped 1 base from V and 6 bases from J, with 6 bases between. Germline CDR1 is LGHDT and CDR2 is YNNKEL (reference sequence). The CDR3 spans 12 residues.

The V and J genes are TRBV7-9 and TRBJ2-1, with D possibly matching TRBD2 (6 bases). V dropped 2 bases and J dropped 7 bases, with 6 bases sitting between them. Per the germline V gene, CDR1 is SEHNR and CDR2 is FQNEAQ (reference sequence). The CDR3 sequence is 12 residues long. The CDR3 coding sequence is TGTGCCAGCAGCTTACGGGAGAATGAGCAGTTCTTC. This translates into CASSLRENEQFF. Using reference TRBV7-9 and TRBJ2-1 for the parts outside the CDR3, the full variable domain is DTGVSQNPRHKITKRGQNVTFRCDPISEHNRLYWYRQTLGQGPEFLTYFQNEAQLEKSRLLSDRFSAERPKGSFSTLEIQRTEQGDSAMYLCASSLRENEQFFGPGTRLTVL.

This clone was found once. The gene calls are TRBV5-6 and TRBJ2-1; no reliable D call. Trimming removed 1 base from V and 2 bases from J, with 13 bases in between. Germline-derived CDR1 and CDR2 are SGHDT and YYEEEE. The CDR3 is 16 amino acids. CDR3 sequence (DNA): TGTGCCAGCAGCTTGTTTCTAGAGATCACCTACAATGAGCAGTTCTTC. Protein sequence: CASSLFLEITYNEQFF.

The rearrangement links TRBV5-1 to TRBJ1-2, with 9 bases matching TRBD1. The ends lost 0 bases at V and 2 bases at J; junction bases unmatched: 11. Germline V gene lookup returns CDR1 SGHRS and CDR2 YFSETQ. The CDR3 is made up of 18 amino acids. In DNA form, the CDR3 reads TGCGCCAGCAGCTTGGAGTCGACAGGGGGTAAGGCGAACTATGGCTACACCTTC. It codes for CASSLESTGGKANYGYTF.

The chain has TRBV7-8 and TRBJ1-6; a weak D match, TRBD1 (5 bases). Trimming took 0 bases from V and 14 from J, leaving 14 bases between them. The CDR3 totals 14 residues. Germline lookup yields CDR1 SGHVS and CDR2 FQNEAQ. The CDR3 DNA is TGTGCCAGCAGCTTAGCGGCACAGGCCCTAGCCCTCCACTTT. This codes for CASSLAAQALALHF.

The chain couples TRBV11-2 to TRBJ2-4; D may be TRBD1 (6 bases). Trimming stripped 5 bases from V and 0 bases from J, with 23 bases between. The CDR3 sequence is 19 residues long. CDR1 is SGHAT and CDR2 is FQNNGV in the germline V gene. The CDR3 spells CASSPQDREFLRAKNIQYF. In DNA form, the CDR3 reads TGTGCCAGCAGCCCCCAGGACAGAGAGTTTTTAAGAGCCAAAAACATTCAGTACTTC.

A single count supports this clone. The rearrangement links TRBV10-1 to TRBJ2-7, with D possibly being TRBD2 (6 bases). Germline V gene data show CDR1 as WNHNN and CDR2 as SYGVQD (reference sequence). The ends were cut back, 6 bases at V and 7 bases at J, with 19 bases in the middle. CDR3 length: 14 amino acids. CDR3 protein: CASSHQPGAGEQYF. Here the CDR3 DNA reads TGCGCCAGCAGCCACCAGCCCGGGGCGGGGGAGCAGTACTTC.

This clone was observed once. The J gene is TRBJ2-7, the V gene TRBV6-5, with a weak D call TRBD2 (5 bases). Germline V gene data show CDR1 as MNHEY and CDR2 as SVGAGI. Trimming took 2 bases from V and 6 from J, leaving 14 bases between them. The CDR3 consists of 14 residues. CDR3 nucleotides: TGTGCCAGCAGTTACAGGCTGGGCGAGGGCGAGCAGTACTTC. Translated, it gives CASSYRLGEGEQYF.

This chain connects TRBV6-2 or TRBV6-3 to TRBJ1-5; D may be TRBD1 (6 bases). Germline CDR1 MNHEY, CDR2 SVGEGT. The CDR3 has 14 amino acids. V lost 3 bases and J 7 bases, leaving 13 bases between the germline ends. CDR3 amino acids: CASSYEQGYQPQHF. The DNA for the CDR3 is TGTGCCAGCAGTTATGAACAGGGTTACCAGCCCCAGCATTTT.